The clone carrying this TCR beta chain has at least ten counts. A TCRbeta library incorporating unique molecular identifiers was prepared. TCRdb used MiXCR to reprocess the PCR reads, holding one entry per CDR3 protein. This sample has about 610,000 distinct CDR3 sequences, with approximately 10% found just once. The CDR3 loop spans 14 amino acids. V gave up 6 bases and J gave up 6 bases; unmatched junction bases: 9. The entry originates in a study of T-cell reconstitution after alpha-beta-depleted transplantation in children. This receptor was obtained from a human donor who donated a stem cell graft to a child with acute myeloid leukemia. The rearrangement uses TRBV12-3 or TRBV12-4 and TRBJ2-7; 9 nucleotides align to TRBD2. The sample consisted of PBMCs from the stem cell graft donor, taken from the stem cell graft. Written as DNA, the CDR3 is TGTGCCAGCAGGCCAGCGGGAGGAGGAGGCGAGCAGTACTTC. Protein product: CASRPAGGGGEQYF.